This T cell receptor (beta chain) is from a study of T-cell memory formation after mild COVID-19. Looking at the study overall: Largely, TCR clusters stayed within a single donor. Regarding the study as a whole: The study detected some responding clones in pre-infection memory, suggesting cross-reactive memory joined. From day 15 to 85, contracting clones were balanced between CD4 and CD8, whereas later expanders leaned toward CD4+.

Germline V gene sequence: CDR1 MNHEY, CDR2 SVGEGT. The CDR3 consists of 16 residues. Trimming stripped 2 bases from V and 2 bases from J, with 13 bases between. This clonotype was seen ten or more times. Its antigen is undetermined. MiXCR, run by TCRdb on the 5' RACE reads, gives a single entry per CDR3 protein. The data show about 270,000 distinct CDR3 sequences, just over 15% seen once. The TCR comes from an adult woman who had mild COVID-19 (a few samples of this study predate the infection). Cell type and time point are not known. The chain is built from TRBV6-2 or TRBV6-3 and TRBJ1-5; a weak D match, TRBD1 (5 bases). Sequencing was performed on PBMCs or a T cell subset sorted from them (not recorded which). Here the CDR3 reads CASSYGGRAGNQPQHF. CDR3 nucleotide sequence: TGTGCCAGCAGTTACGGTGGCAGGGCAGGCAATCAGCCCCAGCATTTT.